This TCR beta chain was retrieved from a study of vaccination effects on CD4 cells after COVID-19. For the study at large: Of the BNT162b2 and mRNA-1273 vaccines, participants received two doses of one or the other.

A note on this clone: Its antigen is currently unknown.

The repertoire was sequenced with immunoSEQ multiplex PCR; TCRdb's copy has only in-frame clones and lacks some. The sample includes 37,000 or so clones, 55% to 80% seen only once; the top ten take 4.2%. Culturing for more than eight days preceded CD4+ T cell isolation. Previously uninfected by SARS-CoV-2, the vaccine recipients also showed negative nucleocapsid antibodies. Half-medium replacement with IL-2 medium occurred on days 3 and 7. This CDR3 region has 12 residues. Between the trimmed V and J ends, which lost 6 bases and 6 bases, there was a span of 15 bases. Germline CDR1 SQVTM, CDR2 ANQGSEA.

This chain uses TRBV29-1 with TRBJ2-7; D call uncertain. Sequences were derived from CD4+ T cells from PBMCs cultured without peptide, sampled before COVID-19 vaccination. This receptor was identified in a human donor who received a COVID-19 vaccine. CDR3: CSVDGFSREQYF. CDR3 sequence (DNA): TGCAGCGTGGATGGTTTTTCCCGCGAGCAGTACTTC.